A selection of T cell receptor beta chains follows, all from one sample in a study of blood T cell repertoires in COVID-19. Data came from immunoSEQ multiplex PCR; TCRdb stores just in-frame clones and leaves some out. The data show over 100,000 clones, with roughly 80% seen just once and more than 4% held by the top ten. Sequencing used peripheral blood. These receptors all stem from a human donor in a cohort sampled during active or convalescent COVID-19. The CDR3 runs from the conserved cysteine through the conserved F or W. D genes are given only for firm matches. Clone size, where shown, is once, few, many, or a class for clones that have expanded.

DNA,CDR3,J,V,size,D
TGTGCCAGCAGTTACTCGGCTAGCGGGAGTGGAGATACGCAGTATTTT,CASSYSASGSGDTQYF,TRBJ2-3,TRBV6-6,NA,TRBD2
TGTGCCAGCAGCTTCCTCTACGAGCAGTACTTC,CASSFLYEQYF,TRBJ2-7,TRBV13,once,NA
TGTGCCAGCAGGACCGGACAGGGATCAGATACGCAGTATTTT,CASRTGQGSDTQYF,TRBJ2-3,TRBV2,NA,TRBD1
TGTGCCAGCTCATCTACAGGGTACGAGCAGTACTTC,CASSSTGYEQYF,TRBJ2-7,TRBV18,once,NA
TGTGCCAGCAGCGTAGGTCCCCACTACGAGCAGTACTTC,CASSVGPHYEQYF,TRBJ2-7,TRBV9,NA,NA
TGTGCCAGCGGGTCAAGTAGACTAGCGAATGAGCAGTTCTTC,CASGSSRLANEQFF,TRBJ2-1,TRBV2,once,TRBD2
TGTGCCATCTGGACCGGGACAAGGCCACCAAGCGCAAACTTAACTAACTATGGCTACACCTTC,CAIWTGTRPPSANLTNYGYTF,TRBJ1-2,TRBV19,NA,NA
TGTGCCAGCAGTCCTAGGACAGACTATGGCTACACCTTC,CASSPRTDYGYTF,TRBJ1-2,TRBV27,NA,NA
TGCGCCAGCAGTCAAATCCTCTCTCGAGTTAGCAATCAGCCCCAGCATTTT,CASSQILSRVSNQPQHF,TRBJ1-5,TRBV23-1,NA,NA
TGTGCCAGCAGCGACCGACCGGCAGGGGGCACAGATACGCAGTATTTT,CASSDRPAGGTDTQYF,TRBJ2-3,TRBV9,NA,NA
TGTGCCAGCAGTTTATACGGTTTCACCGGGTATAGCAATCAGCCCCAGCATTTT,CASSLYGFTGYSNQPQHF,TRBJ1-5,TRBV27,NA,NA
TGTGCCAGCACCCACGGACTAGTGGATGAGCAGTTCTTC,CASTHGLVDEQFF,TRBJ2-1,TRBV6-5,once,TRBD2
TGTGCCAGCAGCTTAGCGCGTCGAATCGGGACAGGGTTCCACGAGCAGTACTTC,CASSLARRIGTGFHEQYF,TRBJ2-7,TRBV7-2,NA,TRBD1
TGCAGCGCAGGGGGGGACATTCAGTACTTC,CSAGGDIQYF,TRBJ2-4,TRBV29-1,NA,NA
TGTGCCAGCAGCTTAGGAGCCCCGGGACTGTGGAACACTGAAGCTTTCTTT,CASSLGAPGLWNTEAFF,TRBJ1-1,TRBV7-8,NA,NA
TGTGCCAGCAGTGACCGGGTCGGGGAGCTGTTTTTT,CASSDRVGELFF,TRBJ2-2,TRBV6-6,NA,NA
TGTGCCAGCAGCTTGAGCTCTAACTCCTACGAGCAGTACTTC,CASSLSSNSYEQYF,TRBJ2-7,TRBV7-2,once,NA
TGTGCCAGCAGCTTAGCGACAGGAGTCTACGGAAACACCATATATTTT,CASSLATGVYGNTIYF,TRBJ1-3,TRBV7-6,NA,NA
TGTGCCAGCAGCTTAGAATTAGCGGACGAGCAGTACTTC,CASSLELADEQYF,TRBJ2-7,TRBV11-2,medium-sized,NA
TGTGCCAGCAGCCAACGAGGGGGCGCTTACAATGAGCAGTTCTTC,CASSQRGGAYNEQFF,TRBJ2-1,TRBV4-2,NA,TRBD1
TGTGCCAGCAGCTTGCTTTCGGGACAGGTAACCGGGGAGCTGTTTTTT,CASSLLSGQVTGELFF,TRBJ2-2,TRBV5-6,NA,TRBD1
TGTGCCAGCAGCTGGGGGGACCGAGAGAACACTGAAGCTTTCTTT,CASSWGDRENTEAFF,TRBJ1-1,TRBV11-2,NA,NA
TGTGCCAGCAGTTTAAACGTGCGAGAGCAGTACTTC,CASSLNVREQYF,TRBJ2-7,TRBV28,NA,NA
TGCGCCAGCAGCTTGGCCCCGACTAGCGGGAGGGATGAGCAGTTCTTC,CASSLAPTSGRDEQFF,TRBJ2-1,TRBV5-1,once,TRBD2